This T cell receptor beta chain was retrieved from a study of cytomegalovirus exposure and HLA in healthy donors (dated by TCRdb to about 2017). Concerning the study at large: An earlier analysis of about 560 of the donors reported about 260 Gb of sequence data and 117 million unique TCR beta sequences obtained from roughly 170 million T cells. Of the roughly 390 genotyped donors, 65% to 90% fell in the genetic ancestry cluster associated with self-reported Caucasian donors. Genome-wide SNP genotypes for about 65% of the 666 donors were used in a later genetic analysis, which treated that subset as a discovery cohort. In an earlier analysis of 550 to 700 of the donors, high-throughput TCR beta sequencing was used to judge whether each TCR beta V gene segment behaved as functional or pseudogenic. Donor age, sex, ethnicity and CMV serostatus were collected together with the repertoire data. HLA typing included class I and class II loci at four-digit resolution. The number of typed donors differed by locus: about 620-640 for A, B, C, DRB1 and DQB1; 500 to 550 for DQA1; 606 for DPA1; and approximately 450 for DPB1. Among around 400 genotyped donors of the cohort, an average of around 250,000 unique TCR beta nucleotide sequences was sequenced per donor, of which about 20% were non-productive. In a later analysis, previously published TCR beta repertoires from fewer than 750 donors were re-analyzed and high-resolution HLA genotyping was added so that TCR occurrence patterns could be studied. Approximately 330 gigabases of sequencing data and 75 million to 85 million unique TCR sequences made up an early release that covered over 550 HLA-typed donors. Every discovery cohort repertoire had been produced on one sequencing platform. To predict cytomegalovirus infection status, the study combined high-throughput TCR immunosequencing, statistical association of individual TCRs with disease status, and machine learning. A handful of DR-DQ haplotypes were handled as single units for association and clustering because linkage in the cohort was strong. The T cell repertoires of 670 or so subjects were profiled by immunosequencing and related to cytomegalovirus serostatus. In the later analysis, no new phenotypic data were used to find candidate immune exposures; instead, reliance was placed on TCR beta sequences and their occurrence across donors. In addition to the first cohort of hundreds of subjects, a separate validation cohort of approximately 130 different subjects was used. The aim of the study was to test whether cataloging public T cell receptors could identify signatures of past pathogen exposure.

The cohort comprised fewer than 750 healthy bone marrow donors. At the time of sampling, all cohort members were nominally healthy, though unrecorded immune exposures were likely present. The donor was CMV seronegative and was included in the group of several hundred seronegative cohort members. A peripheral blood sample was provided by each donor, and peripheral blood mononuclear cells were used for TCR beta sequencing. Genomic DNA was extracted from the blood cell samples with the Qiagen DNeasy Blood Extraction Kit. Library preparation used the immunoSEQ multiplex PCR assay. A mixture of 60 forward primers for TCR Vbeta segments and 13 reverse primers for TCR Jbeta segments was used in the multiplex PCR. Amplification of the CDR3 region of rearranged TCR beta genes was performed with a multiplex PCR assay on genomic DNA. Amplified TCR beta libraries were sequenced as 87-base-pair reads on the Illumina HiSeq System. Per the authors' processing: A later analysis counted about 76 million unique TCR beta chains across the 690 or so repertoires, and 10 million to 11 million of these chains were shared by at least two donors. Raw reads were error-corrected and collapsed into unique sequences with a nearest-neighbor algorithm that merged closely related sequences to remove PCR and sequencing errors. Alignment of CDR3 sequences to IMGT reference sequences was used to assign V, D and J gene segments. For a sequence to be retained, a match of at least six nucleotides was required to both a V gene segment and a J gene segment. Rearrangements were called productive when the CDR3 lacked stop codons and stayed in frame with V and J; all others were non-productive. CDR3 was defined by IMGT convention, running from the second conserved V-encoded cysteine to the conserved J-encoded phenylalanine. In an earlier analysis of around 570 of the donors, sequences lacking an unambiguous match to a single V gene segment were excluded. In an earlier analysis of approximately 560 of the donors, a V segment was called functional when productive rearrangements were above 56.7%, and segregating when the standard deviation between donors exceeded 5%. To diagnose cytomegalovirus status from the catalog of TCR beta chain sequences, a statistical classification framework was built. V and J gene assignment, in a later analysis, came from comparing TCR nucleotide sequences with IMGT/GENE-DB human TR gene sequences. In a later analysis, CDR3 sequences and most-parsimonious VDJ recombination scenarios were assigned using the TCRdist pipeline. In a later analysis, each TCR beta chain was defined by its CDR3 amino acid sequence together with its V-gene family, and reads lacking a unique V-gene family were excluded. In a later analysis, around 600 highly shared, low-generation-probability nucleotide sequences were removed to address suspected cross-contamination and a sequencing artifact. In a later analysis, a clonal expansion index for each public chain was calculated from normalized within-repertoire ranks of inferred template counts. Generation probabilities in a later analysis came from a VDJ recombination model fitted to out-of-frame rearrangements, and those results were checked against IGoR. Hypergeometric tests were used in a later analysis to score TCR-TCR, TCR-HLA and TCR-CMV co-occurrence, with a repertoire-size bias correction applied to the TCR pairs. A later analysis estimated false discovery rates by permuting HLA or CMV assignments 20 times. In a later analysis, co-occurring TCRs were grouped using DBSCAN, with TCRdist sequence similarity added in when clustering inside HLA-allele-positive subsets. Repertoires with fewer than 30,000 or more than 120,000 public chains, plus five repertoires with anomalous nucleotide sharing, were excluded from co-occurrence clustering. In its TCRdb copy, this immuneACCESS table keeps in-frame sequences only and misses some clones. Where compared with another copy, unresolved V genes explain less than half of these, and the others have no known cause. V and J calls and clone size come straight from that table; D and trimming were deduced from the DNA. For this sample the table gives roughly 150,000 clones, of which 85% were detected only once. The ten largest clonotypes hold 1% of the sample.

Remarks on this clone: The specificity of this receptor is unknown. No much larger clone exists at a distance of one base, and base qualities are not known.

Study-wide conclusions, independent of this receptor: A cluster of highly shared sequence variants was judged likely to represent a technical artifact of the sequencing pipeline. Because the 87-base-pair reads could not distinguish some IMGT-functional V segments, including TRBV6-2 and TRBV6-3, those segments were excluded. When HLA alleles, especially DR and DQ, strongly co-occurred, attributing TCR associations to individual alleles was difficult. Most CMV-associated TCR beta chains appeared to be HLA-restricted in a later analysis, and the HLA associations seemed to be driven largely by CMV exposure. The classifier was reported to diagnose cytomegalovirus status with high specificity and sensitivity in both the original and validation cohorts. While some public TCRs were present in many individuals, most TCR sequences turned up only very rarely across donors. Compared with the 666-donor mean, donors in an Asian-associated ancestry cluster had fewer N-insertions in productive TCRs, according to a later genetic analysis. Immune exposure information for the cohort was limited to CMV serostatus. Broadly in line with IMGT annotations, most TCR beta V segments showed up in productive rearrangements about 87% or about 30% of the time in an earlier analysis of several hundred of the donors. Because counts were too low, more than 15 rarely observed V segments, including chromosome 9 orphons, were left out of the earlier analysis of approximately 500 of the donors. Sequencing depth was assumed to be roughly uniform across donors in the presence/absence analyses, though that assumption may not hold. In a later analysis, some 18,000 TCR beta sequences were associated with specific HLA alleles at a false discovery rate of 0.05. HLA typing was unavailable for some donors at each locus, so association tests used only the typed subset. A later analysis reported that several top co-occurrence clusters appeared linked to parvovirus B19, influenza, CMV and Epstein-Barr virus. It was suggested by the authors that the approach could potentially be generalized to other disease states and immunological phenotypes. This cohort had only TCR beta chains sequenced, and the lack of alpha or paired-chain data limited which features could be detected. A total of fewer than 200 TCR beta chains were listed by the study as associated with cytomegalovirus. Correlated functional status among segregating V segments might be attributable to linkage disequilibrium, but an unknown experimental factor could not be ruled out. V-gene and J-gene trimming of TCR beta chains was associated with a missense DCLRE1C variant in a later genetic analysis, and the association was replicated in an independent cohort. In a later analysis, HLA-associated TCR beta chains were found to be more clonally expanded and to have lower generation probabilities than equally common non-associated chains. In a later analysis, the rate of TCR association differed among HLA loci, with DRB1 alleles having the most associated TCRs and HLA-C alleles having the fewest. A further reported finding was that TCR beta sequences accurately predicted the HLA-A and HLA-B alleles for most subjects in the first cohort. In vitro tests confirmed that a few of the cytomegalovirus-associated TCR beta chains recognize cytomegalovirus antigens.

Deletion took 5 bases off V and 1 base off J, with a span of 14 bases between the germline ends. For CDR1 and CDR2, the germline V gene lists SGHTA and FQGTGA. The CDR3 goes from the cysteine to the phenylalanine over 16 residues. The CDR3 DNA has 48 bases and is translated from base 1. Sequencing was done on a sample of PBMCs. The receptor's source is a boy aged 2 to 10 in good health and CMV-seronegative. The chain uses TRBV7-3 and TRBJ2-2; a tentative D match to TRBD1 spans 5 bases. CDR3 sequence: CASSDAVRGNTGELFF. At the DNA level, the sequence is TGTGCCAGCAGCGACGCAGTAAGGGGGAACACCGGGGAGCTGTTTTTT.